What follows is one TCR beta chain and its context. Looked up from germline, CDR1 is DFQATT and CDR2 is SNEGSKA (reference sequence). This CDR3 comprises 12 residues. Losses at the gene ends were 0 bases for V and 9 bases for J; bases not matched to a gene: 2. The data are from a study of T cells of healthy individuals. TCRdb re-called the 5' RACE reads with MiXCR, one entry per CDR3 protein. The table lists 100,000 or so distinct CDR3 sequences, roughly 15% of them singletons. The V and J genes are TRBV20-1 and TRBJ2-1, with 7 bases aligning to TRBD2. The TCR originated in a human donor in good health. The CDR3 loop reads CSARDGGGEQFF. CDR3 sequence (DNA): TGCAGTGCTAGAGATGGGGGGGGTGAGCAGTTCTTC.